This TCR beta chain was documented in a study of CD8+ T cells in alopecia areata. V lost 3 bases, J lost 7 bases, and 6 bases lay in between. This CDR3 comprises 12 residues. The germline gives CDR1 MDHEN, CDR2 SYDVKM. As to treatment: oral pan-JAK inhibitor, 5-10 mg twice daily. Reverse transcribed after extraction, RNA yielded cDNA as the sequencing template. Data came from immunoSEQ multiplex PCR; TCRdb stores just in-frame clones and leaves some out. This sample carries roughly 98,000 clones, roughly 64% of them seen once, and the ten largest clones take roughly 16%. The clonotype was recovered from a human donor with alopecia areata. The sequencing here drew on CD8+ T cells sorted from blood, taken at week 4, from a patient treated with tofacitinib. The genes are TRBV28 and TRBJ2-2, with D possibly being TRBD1 or TRBD2 (5 bases each). The CDR3 protein is CASSFGGGELFF. CDR3 DNA sequence: TGTGCCAGCAGTTTTGGGGGCGGGGAGCTGTTTTTT. The whole variable domain, remainder taken from reference TRBV28 and TRBJ2-2, is DVKVTQSSRYLVKRTGEKVFLECVQDMDHENMFWYRQDPGLGLRLIYFSYDVKMKEKGDIPEGYSVSREKKERFSLILESASTNQTSMYLCASSFGGGELFFGEGSRLTVL.